Listed here are 13 T cell receptor beta chains from one sample, sequenced in a study of T cell repertoires in cytomegalovirus infection. In TCRdb, the reads were re-called with MiXCR into one record per CDR3 protein. The sample contains roughly 220,000 distinct CDR3 sequences, about 38% of which appear only once. These receptors have no known antigen. The input for sequencing was CD8+ T cells from cultured PBMCs, taken from culture after CMV antigen stimulation. The receptors were sampled from a human donor in good health (CMV status not recorded). Some clones in this sample may be carry-over from other donors' samples.

The rearrangement links TRBV10-3 to TRBJ1-1, with TRBD1 matching over 8 bases. V lost 8 bases, J lost 1 base, and 0 bases stayed unmatched. The CDR3 contains 12 residues. Germline V gene sequence: CDR1 ENHRY, CDR2 SYGVKD. The CDR3 sequence is CAIGQGNTEAFF. In nucleotides, the CDR3 is TGTGCCATCGGACAGGGGAACACTGAAGCTTTCTTT.

The V and J genes are TRBV6-2 or TRBV6-3 and TRBJ2-7, with D uncertain. The CDR3 contains 10 residues. Trimming removed 7 bases from V and 0 bases from J, with 1 base in between. Germline CDR1 MNHEY, CDR2 SVGEGT. CDR3 sequence: CASTSYEQYF. DNA of the CDR3: TGTGCCAGCACCTCCTACGAGCAGTACTTC.

The chain couples TRBV20-1 to TRBJ2-7, with D possibly TRBD2 on 6 matching bases. The CDR3 has 17 residues. Per the germline V gene, CDR1 is DFQATT and CDR2 is SNEGSKA (reference sequence). V lost 0 bases and J lost 3, with 21 bases in between. The CDR3 nucleotides are TGCAGTGCTAGAGATCCGGCTAGCTCCGGGGGAGGCTACGAGCAGTACTTC. Its translation: CSARDPASSGGGYEQYF.

This clonotype was observed a handful of times. The V gene is TRBV7-9, the J gene TRBJ2-5; the match to TRBD1 covers 10 bases. V gave up 3 bases and J gave up 6 bases; unmatched junction bases: 7. The germline V gene has CDR1 SEHNR and CDR2 FQNEAQ (reference sequence). The CDR3 is 15 residues long. The CDR3 loop reads CASSLVGTGVKTQYF. The CDR3 nucleotides are TGTGCCAGCAGCTTGGTCGGGACAGGGGTTAAGACCCAGTACTTC.

The J gene is TRBJ2-3, the V gene TRBV9, with 12 nucleotides matching TRBD2. Germline-derived CDR1 and CDR2 are SGDLS and YYNGEE. J was trimmed by 3 bases and V by 5 bases; bases with no gene match: 13. This CDR3 has 18 residues. The CDR3 DNA sequence: TGTGCCAGCAGTCAAGGGGCTAGCGGGAGGGCAAGGACAGATACGCAGTATTTT. Translated: CASSQGASGRARTDTQYF. Looking up the rest from reference TRBV9 and TRBJ2-3 gives the full variable domain: DSGVTQTPKHLITATGQRVTLRCSPRSGDLSVYWYQQSLDQGLQFLIQYYNGEERAKGNILERFSAQQFPDLHSELNLSSLELGDSALYFCASSQGASGRARTDTQYFGPGTRLTVL.

This clonotype turned up a few times. The rearrangement uses TRBV19 and TRBJ1-5; D call uncertain. The CDR3 runs 13 residues. Per the germline V gene, CDR1 is LNHDA and CDR2 is SQIVND (reference sequence). Deletions cut 10 bases from V and 2 bases from J, with 12 bases between. CDR3 residues: CATTGKGNQPQHF. For the CDR3, the DNA is TGTGCCACCACGGGGAAAGGCAATCAGCCCCAGCATTTT.

The rearrangement joins TRBV25-1 to TRBJ2-3; 9 bases map to TRBD1. From germline, CDR1 is MGHDK and CDR2 SYGVNS. This CDR3 spans 15 amino acids. Germline trimming cut 8 bases from V and 2 bases from J; bases unmatched to any gene: 8. The CDR3 sequence: CASQDRDRVTDTQYF. The CDR3 DNA follows: TGTGCCAGCCAAGACCGGGACAGGGTCACAGATACGCAGTATTTT.

The table lists this clonotype with a few counts. The V call is TRBV7-3, the J call TRBJ2-3; TRBD1 agrees at 7 bases. Per the germline V gene, CDR1 is SGHTA and CDR2 is FQGTGA. The CDR3 consists of 14 residues. Germline trimming cut 5 bases from V and 2 bases from J; bases unmatched to any gene: 4. The DNA of the CDR3 is TGTGCCAGCAGCCCGGGACAGACCACAGATACGCAGTATTTT. Translating gives CASSPGQTTDTQYF.

This chain links TRBV7-4 with TRBJ2-7; D is undetermined. This CDR3 region has 12 residues. The V gene's germline CDR1 is SGHVT and CDR2 SQSDAQ. Trimming took 3 bases from V and 7 from J, leaving 10 bases between them. The CDR3 reads CASSLDTGEQYF. CDR3 DNA: TGTGCCAGCAGCTTGGATACCGGGGAGCAGTACTTC.

The table lists this clonotype with a few counts. This chain links TRBV7-4 with TRBJ1-4; 7 positions agree with TRBD1. In germline, CDR1 is SGHVT, CDR2 SQSDAQ. The junction had 10 bases not matched to a gene; V was cut back by 5 bases and J by 7 bases. This CDR3 has 15 amino acids. DNA of the CDR3: TGTGCCAGCAGCCCTTTGGGGACAGTGGTTGAAAAACTGTTTTTT. It specifies CASSPLGTVVEKLFF.

The chain is built from TRBV27 and TRBJ2-1; 9 nucleotides line up with TRBD2. Germline assignment: CDR1 MNHEY and CDR2 SMNVEV (reference sequence). CDR3 length equals 15 residues. V lost 3 bases and J lost 3; bases outside the gene matches: 3. For the CDR3, the DNA is TGTGCCAGCAGTTTTACTAGCGGGTACTACAATGAGCAGTTCTTC. Translation gives CASSFTSGYYNEQFF.

This clonotype was seen a few times. This chain joins TRBV2 and TRBJ2-1; possible D gene TRBD2, 6 bases. Germline-derived CDR1 and CDR2 are SNHLY and FYNNEI. This CDR3 has 12 residues. Trimming pared 9 bases from V and 4 bases from J, leaving 10 bases between. This chain's CDR3 is CARAGSYNEQFF. Written as DNA, the CDR3 is TGTGCCAGGGCCGGGAGTTACAATGAGCAGTTCTTC.

The sample holds a few counts of this clonotype. The chain combines TRBV5-1 with TRBJ2-1; 9 bases map to TRBD2. This CDR3 region has 18 residues. Trimming cost V 3 bases and J 3 bases; bases outside gene matches: 13. Per germline, CDR1 SGHRS and CDR2 YFSETQ. The CDR3 loop is CASSSPQISSGNYNEQFF. CDR3 in DNA: TGCGCCAGCAGCTCACCACAAATTTCTAGCGGGAACTACAATGAGCAGTTCTTC.